The subject of this entry is one TCR beta chain. Assay used: immunoSEQ multiplex PCR; TCRdb lists only in-frame clones, some missing. This sample has about 260,000 clones; more than 70% occur once, and the top ten carry 2% to 2.5%. The data were obtained in a study of blood T cell repertoires in COVID-19. The germline gives CDR1 MDHEN, CDR2 SYDVKM. V lost 4 bases and J lost 9; bases outside the gene matches: 9. This CDR3 has 15 residues. The sequence came from a woman in her 50s with acute or convalescent COVID-19. Sequenced sample: peripheral blood. The gene calls are TRBV28 and TRBJ1-6; 7 nucleotides agree with TRBD1. CDR3 region: CASSSQRQGTSPLHF. As DNA, the CDR3 is TGTGCCAGCAGTTCCCAGCGACAGGGCACTTCACCCCTCCACTTT. The variable domain in full, completed from reference TRBV28 and TRBJ1-6, reads DVKVTQSSRYLVKRTGEKVFLECVQDMDHENMFWYRQDPGLGLRLIYFSYDVKMKEKGDIPEGYSVSREKKERFSLILESASTNQTSMYLCASSSQRQGTSPLHFGNGTRLTVT.